This is a list of T cell receptor beta chains from one sample in a study of Graves' ophthalmopathy and Graves' hyperthyroidism. From the multiplex PCR reads, TCRdb called clonotypes with MiXCR, one entry per CDR3 protein. The sample lists 450,000 or so distinct CDR3 sequences, approximately 14% occurring once. The sample consisted of blood. All receptors derive from a woman in her 30s with Graves' ophthalmopathy. Both conserved end residues are part of each CDR3. D genes are given only for firm matches. Only part of the rows carry a size: once, few, many, or a class if the clone is expanded.

many	TRBV19	TRBD1	TRBJ1-2	TGTGCCAGTACAGGCAGGGGGCGCGGCTATGGCTACACCTTC	CASTGRGRGYGYTF
many	TRBV24-1	TRBD2	TRBJ2-7	TGTGCCACCAGTGACCTAGCGGGCTACGAGCAGTACTTC	CATSDLAGYEQYF
-	TRBV28	-	TRBJ1-5	TGTGCCAGCAGTTCTCCCCGCGCGGGGGGCAATCAGCCCCAGCATTTT	CASSSPRAGGNQPQHF
many	TRBV19	-	TRBJ2-2	TGTGCCTCCTCCTGGGCCGGGGAGCTGTTTTTT	CASSWAGELFF
many	TRBV12-3/TRBV12-4	-	TRBJ1-6	TGTGCCAGCAGTTTCGCAGGGAAGTCTTCACCCCTCCACTTT	CASSFAGKSSPLHF
many	TRBV6-5	TRBD1	TRBJ1-2	TGTGCCAGCAGTCCCGGGACAGGGGCGTATGGCTACACCTTC	CASSPGTGAYGYTF
-	TRBV7-9	-	TRBJ2-5	TGTGCCAGCACGGGGGCAGAGACCCAGTACTTC	CASTGAETQYF
many	TRBV6-1	TRBD1	TRBJ1-2	TGTGCCAGCAGTGAATTGACAGGGGAGAGCTATGGCTACACCTTC	CASSELTGESYGYTF
many	TRBV11-2	TRBD1	TRBJ1-2	TGTGCCAGCAGCTCCACCGGGACAGGGTTCGATGGCTACACCTTC	CASSSTGTGFDGYTF
many	TRBV3-1	-	TRBJ2-7	TGTGCCAGCAGCCCTTGGCTGAGCTCCTACGAGCAGTACTTC	CASSPWLSSYEQYF
many	TRBV19	-	TRBJ1-5	TGTGCCAGTAGGAGGGGGTCTAGCAATCAGCCCCAGCATTTT	CASRRGSSNQPQHF
many	TRBV27	-	TRBJ2-6	TGTGCCAGCAGTTTCGACAACTCTGGGGCCAACGTCCTGACTTTC	CASSFDNSGANVLTF
-	TRBV27	TRBD1	TRBJ2-2	TGTGCCAGCAGTACGCCGACAGGGGGGGGCGGGGAGCTGTTTTTT	CASSTPTGGGGELFF
many	TRBV28	-	TRBJ1-6	TGTGCCAGCAGTTACAGTGAATATTCACCCCTCCACTTT	CASSYSEYSPLHF
many	TRBV7-9	-	TRBJ2-7	TGTGCCAGCAGCCCTTCGACAGGGAGGTACGAGCAGTACTTC	CASSPSTGRYEQYF
many	TRBV20-1	-	TRBJ2-7	TGCAGTGCCAGGGATCTGGTGGACGAGCAGTACTTC	CSARDLVDEQYF
many	TRBV15	-	TRBJ1-3	TGTGCCACCAGCAGTTGGGACGGCGGAAACACCATATATTTT	CATSSWDGGNTIYF
few	TRBV19	TRBD1	TRBJ1-2	TGTGCCAGTAGTCTCTCGGCAGGGGGATATTCTAATGGCTACACCTTC	CASSLSAGGYSNGYTF
many	TRBV10-1	-	TRBJ1-1	TGCGCCAGCAGTGGTGACAGCTTGAACACTGAAGCTTTCTTT	CASSGDSLNTEAFF
many	TRBV14	-	TRBJ1-5	TGTGCCAGCAGCCAAGGAGATCAGCCCCAGCATTTT	CASSQGDQPQHF
many	TRBV20-1	TRBD2	TRBJ2-5	TGCAGTGCTAGAGTTTATGGTACTAGCGGGGGCCCTCGCGAGACCCAGTACTTC	CSARVYGTSGGPRETQYF
-	TRBV24-1	-	TRBJ2-2	TGTGCCACCAGTGATGGAGGGGCAGGCACCGGGGAGCTGTTTTTT	CATSDGGAGTGELFF
-	TRBV7-8	TRBD2	TRBJ2-7	TGTGCCAGCAGCTTAGGCGGGAGGGCCAACGGGGAGCAGTACTTC	CASSLGGRANGEQYF
many	TRBV9	TRBD1	TRBJ1-6	TGTGCCAGCAGCGTAGGACAGGGCGCGAGCTCCTATAATTCACCCCTCCACTTT	CASSVGQGASSYNSPLHF
many	TRBV20-1	-	TRBJ2-5	TGCAGTGCTAGGGGTCTGCCTATATATGAGACCCAGTACTTC	CSARGLPIYETQYF
few	TRBV24-1	-	TRBJ2-2	TGTGCCACCAGTGAGCCAGCGGGGACAGAGGGGGCCGGGGAGCTGTTTTTT	CATSEPAGTEGAGELFF
many	TRBV27	-	TRBJ2-5	TGTGCCAGCAGTTTTGGGGCGGGGATGCAAGAGACCCAGTACTTC	CASSFGAGMQETQYF
many	TRBV6-1	-	TRBJ1-5	TGTGCCAGCAGGCTTGAGGGTCGTCAGCCCCAGCATTTT	CASRLEGRQPQHF
many	TRBV7-8	TRBD2	TRBJ2-7	TGTGCCAGCAGCCCAGGGACTAGCGGGGGGGGCTACGAGCAGTACTTC	CASSPGTSGGGYEQYF
-	TRBV6-2/TRBV6-3	-	TRBJ2-7	TGTGCCAGCAGTTACGGCCGGATCTCCTACGAGCAGTACTTC	CASSYGRISYEQYF
many	TRBV27	-	TRBJ2-7	TGTGCCAGCAGTTCCCGGACGGCCGGGGGCGAGCAGTACTTC	CASSSRTAGGEQYF
many	TRBV6-2/TRBV6-3	TRBD1	TRBJ1-2	TGTGCCAGCAGAGAGACAGGGGCGGACTATGGCTACACCTTC	CASRETGADYGYTF
once	TRBV12-3/TRBV12-4	-	TRBJ2-2	TGTGCCAGCAGTTTTCTATTGCCGAACACCGGGGAGCTGTTTTTT	CASSFLLPNTGELFF
many	TRBV20-1	TRBD1	TRBJ2-7	TGCAGTGCCACAACGGACAGGCACTTTGGAGAGGAGCAGTACTTC	CSATTDRHFGEEQYF
few	TRBV4-1	-	TRBJ1-5	TGCGCCAGCAGCCAAGATAGCCCATATTTTAGCAATCAGCCCCAGCATTTT	CASSQDSPYFSNQPQHF
many	TRBV25-1	TRBD1	TRBJ1-1	TGTGCCAGCAGTGAATTAGTTGGACAGGGGGCCACTGAAGCTTTCTTT	CASSELVGQGATEAFF
many	TRBV12-3/TRBV12-4	TRBD2	TRBJ2-7	TGTGCCAGCAGTTCCAGCGGGAGCTTAAAATACGAGCAGTACTTC	CASSSSGSLKYEQYF
many	TRBV9	-	TRBJ1-1	TGTGCCAGCAGCGTATTAAGTTGGAGCACTGAAGCTTTCTTT	CASSVLSWSTEAFF
many	TRBV20-1	TRBD2	TRBJ2-5	TGCAGTGCCTCGAGCGGGGGGGCGATGGAGACCCAGTACTTC	CSASSGGAMETQYF
many	TRBV28	-	TRBJ1-5	TGTGCCAGCAGATTAGGTGCGAGGGAAAGAATCAATCAGCCCCAGCATTTT	CASRLGARERINQPQHF
many	TRBV12-3/TRBV12-4	-	TRBJ1-1	TGTGCCAGCAGTCGTGGGGGCGGGGGCACTGAAGCTTTCTTT	CASSRGGGGTEAFF
many	TRBV2	TRBD2	TRBJ2-5	TGTGCCAGCAGTGAAGCGGGGACTAGACTTGAGACCCAGTACTTC	CASSEAGTRLETQYF